The 14 T cell receptor beta chains below come from one sample, sequenced in a study of blood T cell repertoires in COVID-19. Clones were read by immunoSEQ multiplex PCR, and TCRdb kept only the in-frame ones, dropping some. Of about 90,000 clones in the sample, about 91% were seen once. Material: peripheral blood. The origin of the receptors is a human donor with active COVID-19. The donor label of this sample is uncertain.

The V call is TRBV7-2, the J call TRBJ2-3; D remains ambiguous. Deletions cut 2 bases from V and 5 bases from J, with 8 bases between. This CDR3 region has 13 residues. Germline V lookup: CDR1 SGHTA, CDR2 FQGNSA. The CDR3 DNA reads TGTGCCAGCAGCTTAAGTCCGGGAGATACGCAGTATTTT. Amino acids: CASSLSPGDTQYF.

The rearrangement links TRBV5-1 to TRBJ2-4, with 10 positions matching TRBD1. The V gene end was trimmed by 4 bases and the J gene end by 0 bases; junction bases not matched to a gene: 7. CDR3 size: 17 residues. CDR1 SGHRS and CDR2 YFSETQ come from the germline V gene. The CDR3 coding sequence is TGCGCCAGCAGCCCAGGGGGACAGGGGACAGCCAAAAACATTCAGTACTTC. Translating gives CASSPGGQGTAKNIQYF.

The chain uses TRBV5-1 and TRBJ1-5; perhaps TRBD1 as D (5 bases). Per the germline V gene, CDR1 is SGHRS and CDR2 is YFSETQ. CDR3 length equals 13 residues. The V end lost 4 bases, the J end lost 7 bases, and 12 bases lay between the germline ends. The chain's CDR3 is CASSPRGEQPQHF. CDR3 nucleotide sequence: TGCGCCAGCAGCCCCCGGGGGGAGCAGCCCCAGCATTTT.

The chain joins TRBV6-5 to TRBJ2-1; possible D gene TRBD1, 8 bases. The CDR3 has 14 residues. Germline V lookup: CDR1 MNHEY, CDR2 SVGAGI. V dropped 0 bases and J dropped 10 bases, with 13 bases sitting between them. The CDR3 sequence: CASSYSTGGGEQFF. The CDR3 bases are TGTGCCAGCAGTTACTCTACAGGGGGAGGGGAGCAGTTCTTC.

This sequence joins TRBV7-2 and TRBJ1-2, with D maybe TRBD1 (6 bases). V was clipped by 3 bases and J by 2 bases, with 16 bases between them. CDR3 size: 16 residues. Germline V gives CDR1 SGHTA, CDR2 FQGNSA. The CDR3 spells CASSLTGGGANYGYTF. The CDR3 nucleotides read TGTGCCAGCAGCTTGACAGGTGGTGGGGCAAACTATGGCTACACCTTC.

This sequence joins TRBV2 and TRBJ2-1; TRBD1 matches at 9 bases. This CDR3 is built from 14 residues. V lost 11 bases, J lost 1 base, and 6 bases stayed unmatched. Germline assignment: CDR1 SNHLY and CDR2 FYNNEI. The CDR3, as DNA: TGTGCCGGAACCGGGACAGGGTCCTACAATGAGCAGTTCTTC. Translation gives CAGTGTGSYNEQFF.

This clone appeared once. This chain uses TRBV2 with TRBJ2-1; TRBD2 matches at 7 bases. This CDR3 contains 15 residues. J gave up 0 bases and V 2 bases, and 1 base lay outside the gene matches. CDR1 and CDR2 (germline): SNHLY, FYNNEI. CDR3 coding DNA: TGTGCCAGCAGTGAAACGGGGGGCTCCTACAATGAGCAGTTCTTC. It translates to CASSETGGSYNEQFF.

This chain uses TRBV28 with TRBJ2-2; 12 bases fit TRBD2. From germline, CDR1 is MDHEN and CDR2 SYDVKM. The V and J ends lost 6 bases and 6 bases, in that order; junction bases with no gene match: 8. The CDR3 contains 16 residues. For the CDR3, the DNA is TGTGCCAGCAGACTACGGTCTAGCGGGGGGGCCGGGGAGCTGTTTTTT. Translating it yields CASRLRSSGGAGELFF. The whole variable domain, filled in from reference TRBV28 and TRBJ2-2, reads DVKVTQSSRYLVKRTGEKVFLECVQDMDHENMFWYRQDPGLGLRLIYFSYDVKMKEKGDIPEGYSVSREKKERFSLILESASTNQTSMYLCASRLRSSGGAGELFFGEGSRLTVL.

The chain recombines TRBV7-9 with TRBJ2-1; TRBD2 matches at 8 bases. With V trimmed by 5 bases and J by 3 bases, 9 bases remained unmatched. Germline-derived CDR1 and CDR2 are SEHNR and FQNEAQ (reference sequence). This CDR3 comprises 16 residues. DNA of the CDR3: TGTGCCAGCAGCCCGGATAGCGGGGCGGGCTACAATGAGCAGTTCTTC. It is translated as CASSPDSGAGYNEQFF.

The chain links TRBV29-1 to TRBJ1-2; maybe TRBD1 (6 bases). The CDR3 extends over 14 amino acids. With 7 bases removed from V and 3 bases from J, the gap between germline ends came to 18 bases. The germline V gene has CDR1 SQVTM and CDR2 ANQGSEA. CDR3 sequence: CSATGLGADYGYTF. As DNA, the CDR3 is TGCAGCGCAACGGGCCTGGGGGCCGACTATGGCTACACCTTC.

CDR3: CASSDRTEAFF. CDR3 DNA: TGTGCCAGCAGTGACAGAACTGAAGCTTTCTTT. The chain uses TRBV2 and TRBJ1-1, with D uncertain. The V end was cut by 3 bases, the J end by 5 bases, with 4 bases between. CDR3 length: 11 residues. In germline, CDR1 is SNHLY, CDR2 FYNNEI.

J is TRBJ1-1 and V is TRBV18; 10 bases line up with TRBD1. Germline CDR1 reads KGHSH; CDR2 reads LQKENI. With V trimmed by 5 bases and J by 1 base, 4 bases remained unmatched. The CDR3 loop spans 15 amino acids. The CDR3 DNA sequence: TGTGCCAGCTCATTAGGACAGGGGGAGAACACTGAAGCTTTCTTT. This sequence encodes CASSLGQGENTEAFF.

The chain has TRBV7-2 and TRBJ1-5; D remains unclear. With 3 bases removed from V and 6 bases from J, the gap between germline ends came to 12 bases. This CDR3 has 14 residues. Germline loops: CDR1 SGHTA, CDR2 FQGNSA. The CDR3 protein is CASSFAGEGQPQHF. The CDR3 region has the DNA TGTGCCAGCAGCTTCGCCGGGGAGGGTCAGCCCCAGCATTTT.

The chain couples TRBV6-5 to TRBJ2-1, with a tentative D call TRBD1 (5 bases). The V gene lost 6 bases and the J gene lost 8 bases, with 11 bases spanning the gap. The CDR3 consists of 12 residues. Germline CDR1 is MNHEY and CDR2 is SVGAGI. In nucleotides, the CDR3 is TGTGCCAGCAGCAGGGTATTCGATGAGCAGTTCTTC. Translation: CASSRVFDEQFF.